The text below deals with one TCR beta chain. This entry belongs to a study of blood T cell repertoires in COVID-19. Study background: Italy, Spain and the United States were the sources of the convalescent and acute COVID-19 samples. T cells, B-cell-depleted T cells, or PBMCs supplied cDNA or gDNA.

Original processing methods: Nucleated cell counts were estimated from reference gene primer amplification. Libraries were prepared by immunoSEQ multiplex PCR; TCRdb keeps only in-frame clonotypes and omits some of them. The V and J calls and clone size are taken from that table; D and trimming were inferred from the DNA. Counted here are some 98,000 clones, roughly 82% occurring once; the ten biggest clones make up 9.5% to 13%. The CDR3 runs 13 residues. V lost 4 bases to trimming and J lost 3 bases, with 11 bases between them. Looked up from germline, CDR1 is SQVTM and CDR2 is ANQGSEA. J is TRBJ2-3 and V is TRBV29-1; D unclear. This receptor was obtained from a man in his 70s with active or convalescent COVID-19. Sequenced input: peripheral blood. The CDR3 loop reads CSVGVTGTDTQYF. The DNA for the CDR3 is TGCAGCGTTGGCGTGACTGGGACAGATACGCAGTATTTT.